This entry lists 24 T cell receptor beta chains sequenced from one sample in a study of shared clonotypes between healthy human individuals. Sequencing used immunoSEQ multiplex PCR; TCRdb keeps in-frame clones, though not all of them. The table shows 490,000 or so clones, with roughly 85% occurring only once. The sequencing input was PBMCs. Every receptor here comes from a woman aged 40-49 years in good health. Some clones in this sample may be carry-over from other donors' samples.

This clone was observed at least ten times. The chain has TRBV5-1 and TRBJ2-5, with D hard to call. The CDR3 is 12 residues long. The V end lost 4 bases, the J end lost 5 bases, and 9 bases lay between the germline ends. Germline CDR1 and CDR2: SGHRS and YFSETQ. The CDR3 region is CASSKDGETQYF. The CDR3 region has the DNA TGCGCCAGCAGCAAGGATGGCGAGACCCAGTACTTC.

This chain links TRBV7-9 with TRBJ1-2; 8 nucleotides line up with TRBD1. The V gene's germline CDR1 is SEHNR and CDR2 FQNEAQ (reference sequence). V trimming: 5 bases; J trimming: 0 bases; junction bases outside the gene matches: 11. The CDR3 is 17 residues long. This CDR3 reads CASSKGDRPFSNYGYTF. CDR3 nucleotide sequence: TGTGCCAGCAGCAAGGGGGACAGGCCTTTTTCTAACTATGGCTACACCTTC.

The CDR3 here is CASSVGAGGSDEQFF. In DNA form, the CDR3 reads TGTGCCAGCAGCGTAGGGGCGGGAGGGAGCGATGAGCAGTTCTTC. The chain uses TRBV9 and TRBJ2-1; 9 bases fit TRBD2. With V trimmed by 0 bases and J by 8 bases, 6 bases remained unmatched. CDR1 and CDR2 (germline): SGDLS, YYNGEE. The CDR3 covers 15 residues.

The chain joins TRBV9 to TRBJ2-1, with 10 positions matching TRBD2. J lost 1 base, V lost 0 bases, and 7 bases had no gene match. The germline V gene has CDR1 SGDLS and CDR2 YYNGEE. The CDR3 spans 18 residues. The CDR3 nucleotides read TGTGCCAGCAGCGTAGGGGCTAGCGGGAGTACGTCCTACAATGAGCAGTTCTTC. It yields the protein CASSVGASGSTSYNEQFF.

By proportion, this clone is medium-sized. Other DNA sequences of this sample code for an identical CDR3. The chain has TRBV1 and TRBJ1-1; the table's D call of TRBD1 was not tested on the DNA. TRBV1 is noted as a pseudogene. There are 15 residues in the CDR3. CDR3 sequence reads: CTSSQEDRENTEAFF. CDR3 nucleotide sequence: TGCACCAGCAGCCAAGAAGACAGGGAGAACACTGAAGCTTTCTTT.

The chain carries TRBV30 and TRBJ2-5, with 10 positions matching TRBD2. The DNA end is more similar to TRBJ2-7, so the J call may be wrong. This CDR3 region has 15 residues. CDR1 GTSNPN and CDR2 SVGIG come from the germline V gene (reference sequence). CDR3 coding DNA: TGTGCCTGGAGTGAGGGGGGACTAGCGTCGTCCGAGCAGTACTTC. Translating it yields CAWSEGGLASSEQYF.

This rearrangement joins TRBV28 to TRBJ1-2; D gene uncertain. The CDR3 has 12 amino acids. V was trimmed by 11 bases and J by 2 bases, leaving 12 bases between them. The V gene's germline CDR1 is MDHEN and CDR2 SYDVKM. CDR3 in DNA: TGTGCCGCTACCGGCAGGAACTATGGCTACACCTTC. As protein: CAATGRNYGYTF.

The genes are TRBV2 and TRBJ2-1, with D hard to call. The CDR3 consists of 20 residues. From germline, CDR1 is SNHLY and CDR2 FYNNEI. V lost 4 bases to trimming and J lost 0 bases, with 25 bases between them. The CDR3 DNA is TGTGCCAGCAGTGGTTGGTCCGCCGGCATGCCGAAGAGCTCCTACAATGAGCAGTTCTTC. Translation: CASSGWSAGMPKSSYNEQFF.

In its sample, this clone was seen a few times. The V and J genes are TRBV5-1 and TRBJ2-7; D gene uncertain. The CDR3 is made up of 14 amino acids. Between the trimmed V and J ends, which lost 0 bases and 6 bases, there was a span of 13 bases. Germline loops: CDR1 SGHRS, CDR2 YFSETQ. The CDR3 DNA reads TGCGCCAGCAGCTTGGCACCCGGTGGTAGCGAGCAGTACTTC. Amino acid sequence: CASSLAPGGSEQYF.

The CDR3 loop is CASSHGGALETQYF. The CDR3 DNA reads as TGTGCCAGCAGCCACGGGGGGGCTCTCGAGACCCAGTACTTC. The chain has TRBV7-9 and TRBJ2-5; TRBD2 aligns across 8 bases. V was pared by 5 bases and J by 5 bases, with 7 bases of the junction left unmatched. Germline V gene sequence: CDR1 SEHNR, CDR2 FQNEAQ (reference sequence). This CDR3 region has 14 residues.

The chain is built from TRBV10-2 and TRBJ2-7, with D perhaps matching TRBD2 (5 bases). V lost 0 bases, J lost 9 bases, and 15 bases lay in between. This CDR3 region has 14 residues. Per the germline V gene, CDR1 is WSHSY and CDR2 is SAAADI. The CDR3 sequence is CASSESNEGSRQYF. The CDR3 nucleotides read TGCGCCAGCAGTGAGTCGAATGAGGGTTCCCGGCAGTACTTC.

The chain links TRBV28 to TRBJ1-4; 7 nucleotides align to TRBD1. Germline V gives CDR1 MDHEN, CDR2 SYDVKM. The CDR3 runs 16 residues. V lost 8 bases, J lost 0 bases, and 9 bases stayed unmatched. Written as DNA, the CDR3 is TGTGCCAGCGGGACAGAAGGAGTTGCAACTAATGAAAAACTGTTTTTT. It encodes CASGTEGVATNEKLFF.

Only a few counts were recorded for this clone. One base separates it from a far larger clone, so it is likely a read error. This chain links TRBV30 with TRBJ1-1; maybe TRBD1 (5 bases). The CDR3 loop spans 11 amino acids. The V gene's germline CDR1 is GTSNPN and CDR2 SVGIG (reference sequence). The CDR3, as DNA: TGTGCCTGGAGGGACATGACTGAAGCTTCCTTT. Translation: CAWRDMTEASF.

The chain is built from TRBV7-8 and TRBJ2-3, with TRBD2 identical over 7 bases. V lost 7 bases, J lost 0 bases, and 10 bases stayed unmatched. The germline V gene has CDR1 SGHVS and CDR2 FQNEAQ. There are 16 residues in the CDR3. CDR3 bases: TGTGCCAGCACCCTTAGTGAGGGACTAAGCACAGATACGCAGTATTTT. Translated: CASTLSEGLSTDTQYF.

The chain has TRBV5-1 and TRBJ2-5; 7 nucleotides match TRBD2. CDR1 is SGHRS, CDR2 YFSETQ, per germline. The CDR3 contains 14 residues. J gave up 5 bases and V 4 bases, and 8 bases lay outside the gene matches. CDR3 nucleotides: TGCGCCAGCAGCAACCTGAGCGGGATTGAGACCCAGTACTTC. It is translated as CASSNLSGIETQYF.

The CDR3 loop is CASRIDRQEQYF. The CDR3 DNA sequence: TGTGCCAGCAGAATAGACAGACAAGAGCAGTACTTC. The chain joins TRBV6-1 to TRBJ2-7, with TRBD1 as a possible D gene (5 bases). Trimming left V 6 bases short and J 7 bases short, with 13 bases between. Germline-derived CDR1 and CDR2 are MNHNS and SASEGT. The CDR3 is 12 residues long.

The chain employs TRBV4-2 and TRBJ2-3; D gene ambiguous. The V gene lost 3 bases and the J gene lost 5 bases, with 12 bases spanning the gap. The germline gives CDR1 LGHNA, CDR2 YNFKEQ. The CDR3 consists of 14 residues. This CDR3 is CASSHTGSIDTQYF. The CDR3 nucleotides are TGTGCCAGCAGCCATACCGGTAGTATAGATACGCAGTATTTT.

This clone was detected only a few times. Other DNA sequences of this sample code for an identical CDR3. The chain couples TRBV5-1 to TRBJ1-1; D is ambiguous. The germline V gene encodes CDR1 SGHRS and CDR2 YFSETQ. Trimming left V 0 bases short and J 2 bases short, with 8 bases between. This CDR3 is built from 14 residues. The CDR3 loop is CASSLAQENTEAFF. The CDR3 coding sequence is TGCGCCAGCAGCTTGGCCCAGGAAAACACTGAAGCTTTCTTT.

V gene TRBV11-2 combines with J gene TRBJ1-1, with D tentatively TRBD1 (6 bases). The CDR3 runs 14 residues. Trimming took 4 bases from V and 4 from J, leaving 13 bases between them. Germline V gives CDR1 SGHAT, CDR2 FQNNGV. CDR3 sequence: CASSSQGGSTEAFF. In DNA, the CDR3 is TGTGCCAGCAGCTCACAGGGAGGGAGCACTGAAGCTTTCTTT.

This clone showed up just once. The DNA for the CDR3 is TGTGCCAGCAGCGCCCAGCAGGGGGCAACAGGTGAAAAACTGTTTTTT. Protein sequence: CASSAQQGATGEKLFF. V usage is TRBV9 and J usage is TRBJ1-4; 8 nucleotides match TRBD1. Trimming cost V 3 bases and J 7 bases; bases outside gene matches: 11. The CDR3 consists of 16 residues. Looked up from germline, CDR1 is SGDLS and CDR2 is YYNGEE.

The rearrangement joins TRBV4-3 to TRBJ2-7, with D perhaps TRBD1 (5 bases). The V gene's germline CDR1 is LGHNA and CDR2 YSLEER. CDR3 length: 13 residues. Trimming took off 1 base at V and 3 bases at J, with 7 bases between the two ends. DNA for the CDR3: TGCGCCAGCAGCCAAGCTCAGGGCTACGAGCAGTACTTC. Translated: CASSQAQGYEQYF.

The V call is TRBV28, the J call TRBJ1-2; 12 nucleotides agree with TRBD1. The V gene end was trimmed by 5 bases and the J gene end by 8 bases; junction bases not matched to a gene: 6. Germline V gives CDR1 MDHEN, CDR2 SYDVKM. The CDR3 has 14 amino acids. This chain's CDR3 is CASSPRDRGLGYTF. CDR3 nucleotide sequence: TGTGCCAGCAGTCCCCGGGACAGGGGGCTGGGCTACACCTTC.

The gene calls are TRBV30 and TRBJ2-3; possibly TRBD2 for D (5 bases). V lost 3 bases, J lost 2 bases, and 15 bases lay in between. CDR1 and CDR2 (germline): GTSNPN, SVGIG (reference sequence). The CDR3 length is 15 residues. This chain's CDR3 is CAWRERLAFTDTQYF. The CDR3 DNA sequence: TGTGCCTGGAGAGAGAGGCTAGCCTTCACAGATACGCAGTATTTT.

A note on this clone: Its ends do not fully match the called genes, so a read error is possible. Distinct nucleotide sequences in the sample also encode this CDR3. The CDR3 nucleotides read TGTGCTAGCAGCACCCCCCTCCACCAGGGGGGCTACAATGAGCAGTTCTTC. It encodes CASSTPLHQGGYNEQFF. This chain joins TRBV13 and TRBJ2-1; TRBD1 might be the D (7 bases). This CDR3 is built from 17 residues. CDR1 is PRHDT, CDR2 FYEKMQ, per germline (reference sequence).